The rows below give T cell receptor beta chains drawn from one sample of a study of human T cells and chemical hapten exposure. TCRdb reanalysed the RACE reads using MiXCR and keeps one entry per CDR3 protein. The sample comprises approximately 92,000 distinct CDR3 sequences, over 9.5% of which are singletons, and 2.5% to 3.5% rests with the top ten. This specimen was whole blood, taken in connection with sensitization to the hapten diphenylcyclopropenone (DPC). These receptors all come from a woman between 35 and 50 years old with alopecia areata. Some clones in this sample may be carry-over from other donors' samples. CDR3s include the opening cysteine and the closing phenylalanine or tryptophan. Each record gives: CDR3 protein, CDR3 DNA, J gene, D gene, clone size, V gene. D genes are given only for firm matches. Part of the rows lack a size; the others show once, few, many or a class for expanded clones.

CASSYGDEQFF	TGTGCCAGCAGCTACGGCGATGAGCAGTTCTTC	TRBJ2-1	.	.	TRBV11-3
CASSESYGYTF	TGTGCCAGCAGTGAGAGCTATGGCTACACCTTC	TRBJ1-2	.	.	TRBV2
CASSFRRDNSPLHF	TGTGCCAGCAGCTTCAGACGGGATAATTCACCCCTCCACTTT	TRBJ1-6	.	few	TRBV7-2
CSVENLGGYTF	TGCAGCGTTGAGAACCTTGGAGGCTACACCTTC	TRBJ1-2	.	.	TRBV29-1
CASSQDKGTGYEQFF	TGCGCCAGCAGCCAAGATAAAGGGACAGGATATGAGCAGTTCTTC	TRBJ2-1	TRBD1	many	TRBV4-3
CASSLKNNEKLFF	TGTGCCAGCAGCTTGAAGAATAATGAAAAACTGTTTTTT	TRBJ1-4	.	many	TRBV5-8
CSARSSPSSYNEQFF	TGCAGTGCAAGGAGCTCACCCTCGTCCTACAATGAGCAGTTCTTC	TRBJ2-1	.	few	TRBV20-1
CASSSTGATEAFF	TGTGCCAGCAGCAGTACAGGGGCGACTGAAGCTTTCTTT	TRBJ1-1	TRBD1	many	TRBV11-2
CASSPKLYGYTF	TGTGCCAGCAGCCCTAAGCTCTATGGCTACACCTTC	TRBJ1-2	.	many	TRBV12-3/TRBV12-4
CASSQAGSSSYEQYF	TGCGCCAGCAGCCAAGCGGGTAGTAGCTCCTACGAGCAGTACTTC	TRBJ2-7	.	few	TRBV4-3
CASSLVLSLAGGFTDTQYF	TGTGCCAGCAGCTTAGTGCTTAGCCTAGCGGGAGGTTTCACAGATACGCAGTATTTT	TRBJ2-3	TRBD2	few	TRBV7-8
CASSYRSQKGETQYF	TGTGCCAGCAGTTATCGTAGCCAGAAGGGTGAGACCCAGTACTTC	TRBJ2-5	.	.	TRBV6-5
CASSLRPNYGYTF	TGTGCCAGCAGTTTACGGCCTAACTATGGCTACACCTTC	TRBJ1-2	.	.	TRBV28
CASSPPRATGGWGGNTIYF	TGTGCCAGCAGCCCGCCCCGGGCCACAGGGGGTTGGGGTGGAAACACCATATATTTT	TRBJ1-3	TRBD1	many	TRBV13
CASSPGQPNTEAFF	TGTGCCAGCAGCCCGGGACAGCCGAACACTGAAGCTTTCTTT	TRBJ1-1	TRBD1	many	TRBV3-1
CASSTTDTGNQPQHF	TGTGCCAGCTCTACGACTGATACAGGCAATCAGCCCCAGCATTTT	TRBJ1-5	.	many	TRBV18
CASSSLAGVNTGELFF	TGTGCCAGCAGCTCGCTAGCGGGGGTGAACACCGGGGAGCTGTTTTTT	TRBJ2-2	TRBD2	.	TRBV7-2
CASSQQAGGRELFF	TGTGCCAGCAGCCAACAGGCGGGCGGCCGAGAGCTGTTTTTT	TRBJ2-2	.	.	TRBV14
CSVDGGYGYTF	TGCAGCGTTGACGGGGGCTATGGCTACACCTTC	TRBJ1-2	.	many	TRBV29-1
CVSSRQETGELFF	TGTGTCAGCAGCCGTCAAGAGACCGGGGAGCTGTTTTTT	TRBJ2-2	.	.	TRBV7-7
CASSPLREAGELFF	TGTGCCAGCAGCCCACTGAGGGAGGCCGGGGAGCTGTTTTTT	TRBJ2-2	.	many	TRBV13
CASSLSASSSYNEQFF	TGTGCCAGCAGCTTGTCGGCTAGCAGCTCCTACAATGAGCAGTTCTTC	TRBJ2-1	.	.	TRBV5-6
CASSQRGSNQPQHF	TGTGCCAGCAGCCAACGCGGTAGCAATCAGCCCCAGCATTTT	TRBJ1-5	.	many	TRBV3-1
CASSKARLAGADTQYF	TGTGCCAGCAGCAAAGCCCGGCTAGCGGGAGCGGATACGCAGTATTTT	TRBJ2-3	.	few	TRBV21-1
CASSPSIALSDSPLHF	TGCGCCAGCAGCCCGTCAATAGCTCTGTCGGACTCACCCCTCCACTTT	TRBJ1-6	.	few	TRBV4-1
CASGRGGNYNEQFF	TGCGCCAGCGGAAGGGGGGGAAACTACAATGAGCAGTTCTTC	TRBJ2-1	.	many	TRBV5-1
CASRTRGGSPLHF	TGTGCCAGCAGAACCAGGGGTGGGTCACCCCTCCACTTT	TRBJ1-6	.	.	TRBV12-3/TRBV12-4
CSVENLERTDTQYF	TGCAGCGTTGAGAATCTTGAGAGGACAGATACGCAGTATTTT	TRBJ2-3	.	few	TRBV29-1
CASSFAGPGDTQYF	TGTGCCAGCAGTTTCGCCGGGCCGGGAGATACGCAGTATTTT	TRBJ2-3	.	.	TRBV12-3/TRBV12-4
CASSSRWTSGSLEQYF	TGTGCCAGCAGCTCCCGTTGGACTAGCGGGTCCCTCGAGCAGTACTTC	TRBJ2-7	TRBD2	many	TRBV7-9
CASSLAPGTAFF	TGTGCCAGCAGCTTAGCGCCGGGGACCGCTTTCTTT	TRBJ1-1	.	many	TRBV7-2